The clone carrying this T cell receptor beta chain came up once. The length of the CDR3 is 16 residues. Germline assignment: CDR1 MNHNY and CDR2 SVGAGI (reference sequence). Trimming took 6 bases from V and 0 from J; bases not matched to a gene: 9. The sample comes from a study of blood T cell repertoires in COVID-19. Study details: COVID-19 samples, acute and convalescent, were from the United States, Italy and Spain. The cDNA or gDNA used as material had been derived from T cells, B-cell-depleted T cells, or PBMCs.

Measured with immunoSEQ multiplex PCR; TCRdb has only the in-frame clones, and not every one. Counted here are almost 350,000 clones, about nine tenths occurring once; the ten biggest clones make up around 3.9%. Sequencing used peripheral blood. This rearrangement joins TRBV6-6 to TRBJ2-3; 7 bases match TRBD2. This TCR was sampled from a woman between 55 and 75 years old with COVID-19, enrolled during active disease. The CDR3: CASRPFLAASTDTQYF. CDR3 DNA sequence: TGTGCCAGCAGACCTTTCCTAGCGGCTAGCACAGATACGCAGTATTTT.